This T cell receptor (beta chain) is from a study of cytomegalovirus exposure and HLA in healthy donors. PCR amplification relied on 60 Vbeta primers (plus 13 Jbeta primers). Clones were sequenced by immunoSEQ multiplex PCR, and TCRdb holds only the in-frame ones, with some missing. The sample comprises 130,000 or so clones, roughly 8.8% of which are singletons, and around 7% rests with the top ten. Sequencing used PBMCs. This receptor was obtained from a woman between 40 and 50 years old in good health and CMV-seropositive.

CDR3 DNA: TGCGCCAGCAGAGGGGGTGGTTATGGCTACACCTTC. This encodes CASRGGGYGYTF. The chain couples TRBV5-1 to TRBJ1-2; possibly TRBD1 for D (6 bases). Germline CDR1 and CDR2: SGHRS and YFSETQ. There are 12 residues in the CDR3. Trimming cost V 5 bases and J 5 bases, with 10 bases left between them.